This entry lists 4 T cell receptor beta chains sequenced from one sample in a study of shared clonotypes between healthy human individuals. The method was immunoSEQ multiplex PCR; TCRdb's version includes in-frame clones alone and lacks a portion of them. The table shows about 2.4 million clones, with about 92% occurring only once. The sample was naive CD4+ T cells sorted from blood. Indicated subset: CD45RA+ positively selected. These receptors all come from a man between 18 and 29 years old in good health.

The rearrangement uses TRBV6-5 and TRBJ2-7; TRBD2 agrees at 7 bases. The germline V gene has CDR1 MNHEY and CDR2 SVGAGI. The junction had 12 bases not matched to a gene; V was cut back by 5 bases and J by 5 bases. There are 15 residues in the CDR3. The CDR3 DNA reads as TGTGCCAGCAGTCGGGGGGATAAGCAGCCGCACGAGCAGTACTTC. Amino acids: CASSRGDKQPHEQYF.

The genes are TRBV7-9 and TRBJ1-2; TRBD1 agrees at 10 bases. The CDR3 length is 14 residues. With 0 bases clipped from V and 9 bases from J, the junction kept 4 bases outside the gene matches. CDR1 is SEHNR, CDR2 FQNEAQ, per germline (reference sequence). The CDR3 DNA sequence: TGTGCCAGCAGCTTAGCGGGACAGGGGTCGAGCTACACCTTC. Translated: CASSLAGQGSSYTF.

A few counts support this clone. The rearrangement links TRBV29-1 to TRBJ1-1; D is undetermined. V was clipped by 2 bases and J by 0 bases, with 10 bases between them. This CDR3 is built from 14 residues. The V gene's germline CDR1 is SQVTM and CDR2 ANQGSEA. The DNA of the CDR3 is TGCAGCGTTGAATCAGATTCAATGAACACTGAAGCTTTCTTT. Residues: CSVESDSMNTEAFF.

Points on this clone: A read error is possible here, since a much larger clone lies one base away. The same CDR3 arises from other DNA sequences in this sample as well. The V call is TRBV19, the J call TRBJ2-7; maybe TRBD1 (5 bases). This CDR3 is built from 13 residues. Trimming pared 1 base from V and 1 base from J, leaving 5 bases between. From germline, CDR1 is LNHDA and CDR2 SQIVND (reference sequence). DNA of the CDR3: TGTGCCAGTAGTATAGGACAGTCCTACGAGCAGTACTTC. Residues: CASSIGQSYEQYF.